The 6 T cell receptor beta chains given below trace back to one sample, sequenced in a study of blood T cell dynamics during melanoma immunotherapy. Repertoires were generated with immunoSEQ multiplex PCR, while TCRdb's copy carries only in-frame clones and drops some. The table shows more than 13,000 clones, with more than 80% occurring only once. Sample time point: week 3, after first cycle of checkpoint inhibitor. Specimen: blood, collected from a patient treated with checkpoint blockade. The receptors originated from a human donor with melanoma.

The count of this clone is one. V is TRBV29-1 and J is TRBJ2-6, with 9 bases lining up with TRBD1. The V gene end was trimmed by 7 bases and the J gene end by 1 base; junction bases not matched to a gene: 5. The CDR3 covers 15 residues. Germline CDR1 and CDR2: SQVTM and ANQGSEA. The CDR3 is CSAGQGNSGANVLTF. CDR3 DNA sequence: TGCAGCGCGGGACAGGGTAATTCTGGGGCCAACGTCCTGACTTTC.

CDR3 in DNA: TGTGCCATCTGGGGCAGGGCCGGGGATGAGCAGTTCTTC. This gives the protein CAIWGRAGDEQFF. This chain uses TRBV10-3 with TRBJ2-1; D assignment may be TRBD1 or TRBD2 (5 bases each). The germline CDR1 and CDR2 sequences are ENHRY and SYGVKD. V lost 8 bases and J 8 bases, leaving 16 bases between the germline ends. This CDR3 is 13 amino acids long.

Remarks on this clone: This sample also contains other DNA sequences that code for the same CDR3. The V gene is TRBV29-1, the J gene TRBJ2-7, with 8 bases identical to TRBD1. The CDR3 contains 16 residues. After removal of 6 bases from V and 0 bases from J, the junction contained 13 bases not matched to a gene. Germline CDR1 reads SQVTM; CDR2 reads ANQGSEA. CDR3 coding DNA: TGCAGCGTCAATCTATCCCGGGACAGGAGCTCCTACGAGCAGTACTTC. It encodes CSVNLSRDRSSYEQYF.

The rearrangement links TRBV6-5 to TRBJ2-5; the match to TRBD1 covers 7 bases. Trimming removed 6 bases from V and 5 bases from J; junction bases left unmatched: 12. CDR1 is MNHEY and CDR2 is SVGAGI in the germline V gene. This CDR3 has 15 amino acids. The CDR3 is CASSRTGQPSETQYF. The CDR3 DNA reads as TGTGCCAGCAGCAGGACGGGACAGCCCAGCGAGACCCAGTACTTC.

The chain uses TRBV28 and TRBJ2-5; D is possibly TRBD2 (6 bases). V lost 3 bases and J lost 7, with 12 bases in between. Germline CDR1 and CDR2: MDHEN and SYDVKM. This CDR3 is built from 13 residues. The CDR3 reads CASSFGPRGTQYF. CDR3 nucleotide sequence: TGTGCCAGCAGTTTCGGCCCGCGGGGGACCCAGTACTTC.

The CDR3 DNA is TGTGCCACCAGCAGAGGTAGCGGGACCAACTACAATGAGCAGTTCTTC. The encoded protein is CATSRGSGTNYNEQFF. The chain is built from TRBV15 and TRBJ2-1, with TRBD2 matching over 8 bases. With V trimmed by 1 base and J by 3 bases, 5 bases remained unmatched. The germline gives CDR1 LNHNV, CDR2 YYDKDF (reference sequence). The CDR3 runs to 16 residues.